The next 17 T cell receptor beta chains were all read from a single sample in a study of blood T cell repertoires in COVID-19. Repertoires were generated with immunoSEQ multiplex PCR, while TCRdb's copy carries only in-frame clones and drops some. The data contain a few hundred thousand clones, 70% to 90% of them singletons. The material sequenced was peripheral blood. The origin of the receptors is a man aged 25 to 40 with active or convalescent COVID-19.

The chain uses TRBV12-3 or TRBV12-4 and TRBJ2-7, with a weak D call TRBD2 (5 bases). This CDR3 is built from 13 residues. V was shortened by 3 bases and J by 5 bases, with 11 bases between the two germline ends. CDR3 sequence: CASSFAGSNEQYF. In DNA, the CDR3 is TGTGCCAGCAGTTTCGCGGGCAGCAACGAGCAGTACTTC.

The chain carries TRBV5-1 and TRBJ2-7, with a tentative D call TRBD2 (5 bases). V lost 2 bases and J 0 bases, leaving 15 bases between the germline ends. The length of the CDR3 is 16 residues. Germline CDR1 and CDR2: SGHRS and YFSETQ. The DNA of the CDR3 is TGCGCCAGCAGCTTTCTTCCAAGCGGAAGCTCCTACGAGCAGTACTTC. Translated: CASSFLPSGSSYEQYF. Full variable domain (remainder filled in from reference TRBV5-1 and TRBJ2-7): KAGVTQTPRYLIKTRGQQVTLSCSPISGHRSVSWYQQTPGQGLQFLFEYFSETQRNKGNFPGRFSGRQFSNSRSEMNVSTLELGDSALYLCASSFLPSGSSYEQYFGPGTRLTVT.

The V gene is TRBV13, the J gene TRBJ2-7; 8 bases line up with TRBD1. V shed 5 bases and J 4 bases; nucleotides not matched to a gene: 7. The CDR3 totals 14 residues. Germline V gene data show CDR1 as PRHDT and CDR2 as FYEKMQ (reference sequence). The DNA for the CDR3 is TGTGCCAGCAGCGCGCGACAGGGGAGGTACGAGCAGTACTTC. It codes for CASSARQGRYEQYF.

The chain is built from TRBV15 and TRBJ1-4; no clear D. CDR1 LNHNV and CDR2 YYDKDF come from the germline V gene (reference sequence). Trimming stripped 6 bases from V and 2 bases from J, with 13 bases between. This CDR3 has 15 amino acids. The CDR3 sequence: CATRPGESTNEKLFF. CDR3 sequence (DNA): TGTGCCACCAGACCGGGAGAGTCGACTAATGAAAAACTGTTTTTT. The variable domain in full, with the rest retrieved from reference TRBV15 and TRBJ1-4, is DAMVIQNPRYQVTQFGKPVTLSCSQTLNHNVMYWYQQKSSQAPKLLFHYYDKDFNNEADTPDNFQSRRPNTSFCFLDIRSPGLGDTAMYLCATRPGESTNEKLFFGSGTQLSVL.

This chain uses TRBV9 with TRBJ2-3, with a weak D call TRBD2 (6 bases). Germline CDR1 SGDLS, CDR2 YYNGEE. The CDR3 is 15 residues long. V gave up 0 bases and J gave up 2 bases, with 10 bases separating them. The CDR3 reads CASSVGRGLTDTQYF. The CDR3 DNA reads as TGTGCCAGCAGCGTAGGGCGGGGTCTCACAGATACGCAGTATTTT.

CDR3 DNA sequence: TGCGCCAGCAGCTGGGGGCCGGGACAGGGGGCTGGAGACTATGGCTACACCTTC. It specifies CASSWGPGQGAGDYGYTF. The chain combines TRBV5-1 with TRBJ1-2; TRBD1 aligns across 12 bases. CDR3 length: 18 amino acids. Germline assignment: CDR1 SGHRS and CDR2 YFSETQ. Trimming at V came to 3 bases and at J to 3 bases, leaving 12 bases not matched to a gene.

The V gene is TRBV7-3, the J gene TRBJ1-1; D is perhaps TRBD1 (6 bases). Germline-derived CDR1 and CDR2 are SGHTA and FQGTGA. V lost 1 base and J lost 6, with 12 bases in between. The CDR3 sequence is 14 residues long. The DNA of the CDR3 is TGTGCCAGCAGCTTAAGGGGGCGTAGGTCTGAAGCTTTCTTT. It translates to CASSLRGRRSEAFF.

The gene calls are TRBV7-2 and TRBJ2-1, with D possibly TRBD1 on 6 matching bases. CDR1 and CDR2 from the germline V gene are SGHTA and FQGNSA. Trimming removed 4 bases from V and 6 bases from J, with 13 bases in between. This CDR3 has 14 residues. The DNA for the CDR3 is TGTGCCAGCAGCTCGTATAGGACAGCCAATGAGCAGTTCTTC. As protein: CASSSYRTANEQFF.

The chain uses TRBV7-2 and TRBJ1-1, with D tentatively TRBD1 (5 bases). Germline V gene data show CDR1 as SGHTA and CDR2 as FQGNSA. Trimming removed 6 bases from V and 7 bases from J, with 21 bases in between. This CDR3 region has 15 residues. The CDR3 DNA reads as TGTGCCAGCAGTTCAACACCGGGGGGTTTAAATGAAGCTTTCTTT. Protein sequence: CASSSTPGGLNEAFF.

The genes are TRBV10-3 and TRBJ1-6; unclear D gene. V was trimmed by 10 bases and J by 8 bases, leaving 12 bases between them. CDR3 length: 12 amino acids. Germline lookup yields CDR1 ENHRY and CDR2 SYGVKD. The CDR3 sequence: CATRTVDSPLHF. Written as DNA, the CDR3 is TGTGCCACGAGAACCGTGGATTCACCCCTCCACTTT.

The chain joins TRBV10-1 to TRBJ1-1, with 9 positions matching TRBD1. Germline CDR1 is WNHNN and CDR2 is SYGVQD (reference sequence). The ends lost 10 bases at V and 5 bases at J; junction bases unmatched: 8. This CDR3 has 13 amino acids. CDR3 DNA: TGCGCCACCAAACCAGACAGGGGGACTGAAGCTTTCTTT. It is translated as CATKPDRGTEAFF.

The rearrangement uses TRBV27 and TRBJ2-2, with D perhaps TRBD1 (6 bases). The germline V gene has CDR1 MNHEY and CDR2 SMNVEV (reference sequence). Trimming cost V 4 bases and J 7 bases, with 13 bases left between them. CDR3 length: 14 amino acids. The CDR3 sequence is CASSYYRAGGELFF. The CDR3 bases are TGTGCCAGCAGTTACTACAGGGCTGGCGGGGAGCTGTTTTTT.

This chain links TRBV11-2 with TRBJ2-5, with TRBD2 matching over 7 bases. V lost 6 bases to trimming and J lost 0 bases; unmatched junction nucleotides: 10. This CDR3 is 16 amino acids long. In germline, CDR1 is SGHAT, CDR2 FQNNGV. CDR3 amino acids: CASSADGGENQETQYF. As DNA, the CDR3 is TGTGCCAGCAGTGCAGATGGGGGGGAGAACCAAGAGACCCAGTACTTC. Using reference TRBV11-2 and TRBJ2-5 for the parts outside the CDR3, the full variable domain is EAGVAQSPRYKIIEKRQSVAFWCNPISGHATLYWYQQILGQGPKLLIQFQNNGVVDDSQLPKDRFSAERLKGVDSTLKIQPAKLEDSAVYLCASSADGGENQETQYFGPGTRLLVL.

This clone was counted once. This chain joins TRBV2 and TRBJ1-6, with D possibly matching TRBD1 (5 bases). CDR1 SNHLY and CDR2 FYNNEI come from the germline V gene. The ends were cut back, 0 bases at V and 9 bases at J, with 12 bases in the middle. This CDR3 contains 15 residues. The CDR3, as DNA: TGTGCCAGCAGTGAAGCGCTTCGGGGGGGTTCACCCCTCCACTTT. Translating it yields CASSEALRGGSPLHF.

The chain has TRBV3-1 (or the pseudogene TRBV3-2) and TRBJ1-2; 7 bases line up with TRBD1. Germline CDR1 and CDR2: LGHDT and YNNKEL (reference sequence). The CDR3 is 15 amino acids. V shed 2 bases and J 4 bases; nucleotides not matched to a gene: 7. In DNA, the CDR3 is TGTGCCAGCAGCCAACAACCGGGACAGTCCTATGGCTACACCTTC. Its translation: CASSQQPGQSYGYTF.

There are a few counts of this clone. The chain is built from TRBV27 and TRBJ1-1, with 7 bases aligning to TRBD1. Germline CDR1 reads MNHEY; CDR2 reads SMNVEV (reference sequence). V shed 4 bases, J shed 5 bases, and the junction held 7 bases outside the gene matches. The CDR3 sequence is 14 residues long. CDR3 residues: CASSSPIRGTEAFF. Written as DNA, the CDR3 is TGTGCCAGCAGTTCACCCATCAGGGGGACTGAAGCTTTCTTT.

This clone was observed a single time. The chain links TRBV4-1 to TRBJ2-1; no reliable D call. V lost 0 bases and J lost 5, with 5 bases in between. Looked up from germline, CDR1 is MGHRA and CDR2 is YSYEKL. The CDR3 totals 13 residues. The CDR3 nucleotides are TGCGCCAGCAGCCAAGATTATAACAATGAGCAGTTCTTC. Its translation: CASSQDYNNEQFF.